This TCR beta chain was captured in a study of shared clonotypes between healthy human individuals. Assay used: immunoSEQ multiplex PCR; TCRdb lists only in-frame clones, some missing. The profile covers under 2.5 million clones, with approximately 90% appearing a single time and about 0.41% taken by the ten largest. CDR1 and CDR2 (germline): MNHNS, SASEGT. V gave up 5 bases and J gave up 0 bases, with 4 bases separating them. The CDR3 spans 13 residues. Sequenced material: naive CD4+ T cells from PBMCs. Described subset: CD45RA+ positively selected. The clonotype comes from a man younger than 35 in good health. Some clones in this sample may be carry-over from other donors' samples. The chain is built from TRBV6-1 and TRBJ2-2; D gene uncertain. The CDR3 coding sequence is TGTGCCAGCAGTTCTGCGAACACCGGGGAGCTGTTTTTT. It translates to CASSSANTGELFF.